The rows below give T cell receptor beta chains drawn from one sample of a study of control samples from healthy donors and cancer patients. The table came from immunoSEQ multiplex PCR; TCRdb's copy has only in-frame clones and leaves some out. Of roughly 120,000 clones detected, around nine tenths appear once; the ten largest clones hold 3.2%. Sequencing was done on a sample of blood. These TCRs come from a man aged 45-65 years in good health. Each CDR3 is given with its conserved first and last residue. D genes are given only for firm matches. Expanded clones get a size class; other rows say once, few or many, or leave the size out.

v_gene: TRBV5-1; len: 16; d_gene: TRBD2; abundance: -; j_gene: TRBJ2-7; CDR3nt: TGCGCCAGCAGCTTGGCGGCTAGCGGGGGGCACTACGAGCAGTACTTC; CDR3aa: CASSLAASGGHYEQYF
v_gene: TRBV24-1; len: 18; d_gene: -; abundance: -; j_gene: TRBJ1-2; CDR3nt: TGTGCCACCAGTGATTCGACCCGGAGTGTGGGGGCTCTCTATGGCTACACCTTC; CDR3aa: CATSDSTRSVGALYGYTF
v_gene: TRBV6-6; len: 16; d_gene: TRBD2; abundance: few; j_gene: TRBJ2-2; CDR3nt: TGTGCCAGCAGCCTTAGCGGGGGGCCGAACACCGGGGAGCTGTTTTTT; CDR3aa: CASSLSGGPNTGELFF
v_gene: TRBV4-2; len: 16; d_gene: -; abundance: once; j_gene: TRBJ2-6; CDR3nt: TGTGCCAGCAGCACAGGACAGACCTCTGGGGCCAACGTCCTGACTTTC; CDR3aa: CASSTGQTSGANVLTF
v_gene: TRBV9; len: 15; d_gene: TRBD2; abundance: -; j_gene: TRBJ2-5; CDR3nt: TGTGCCAGCAGCACGGGCCGTAACGGGGGGGAGACCCAGTACTTC; CDR3aa: CASSTGRNGGETQYF
v_gene: TRBV6-4; len: 13; d_gene: TRBD1; abundance: -; j_gene: TRBJ1-1; CDR3nt: TGTGCCAGCAGTGTGGACAGGGGCACTGAAGCTTTCTTT; CDR3aa: CASSVDRGTEAFF
v_gene: TRBV10-3; len: 13; d_gene: -; abundance: -; j_gene: TRBJ2-2; CDR3nt: TGTGCCATCAGTGAGTCAGGGTTCGGGGAGCTGTTTTTT; CDR3aa: CAISESGFGELFF
v_gene: TRBV14; len: 16; d_gene: -; abundance: -; j_gene: TRBJ2-2; CDR3nt: TGTGCCAGCAGCCAAGGAGGGGCGCCGAACACCGGGGAGCTGTTTTTT; CDR3aa: CASSQGGAPNTGELFF
v_gene: TRBV6-5; len: 14; d_gene: -; abundance: -; j_gene: TRBJ2-1; CDR3nt: TGTGCCAGCAGACAAGGCTCTATCTACAATGAGCAGTTCTTC; CDR3aa: CASRQGSIYNEQFF
v_gene: TRBV27; len: 15; d_gene: -; abundance: -; j_gene: TRBJ1-5; CDR3nt: TGTGCCAGCAGCCTACAGGGTGATAGCAATCAGCCCCAGCATTTT; CDR3aa: CASSLQGDSNQPQHF
v_gene: TRBV13; len: 19; d_gene: TRBD1; abundance: -; j_gene: TRBJ2-4; CDR3nt: TGTGCCAGCAGCTCACACCAAGGACAGGGAGCCGGAGGGGTGGGCATTCAGTACTTC; CDR3aa: CASSSHQGQGAGGVGIQYF
v_gene: TRBV9; len: 14; d_gene: -; abundance: -; j_gene: TRBJ2-1; CDR3nt: TGTGCCAGCAGCCCACGGGACGGGGATGTAGGGCAGTTCTTC; CDR3aa: CASSPRDGDVGQFF
v_gene: TRBV18; len: 16; d_gene: -; abundance: few; j_gene: TRBJ1-5; CDR3nt: TGTGCCAGCTCACCTTATGACCCTGTTAGCAATCAGCCCCAGCATTTT; CDR3aa: CASSPYDPVSNQPQHF
v_gene: TRBV6-5; len: 15; d_gene: TRBD1; abundance: -; j_gene: TRBJ2-3; CDR3nt: TGTGCCAGCAGTTACCCGACAGGGGGCAGAGATACGCAGTATTTT; CDR3aa: CASSYPTGGRDTQYF
v_gene: TRBV12-3/TRBV12-4; len: 13; d_gene: -; abundance: -; j_gene: TRBJ1-5; CDR3nt: TGTGCCAGCAGCGACAGCTATTATCAGCCCCAGCATTTT; CDR3aa: CASSDSYYQPQHF
v_gene: TRBV2; len: 12; d_gene: -; abundance: -; j_gene: TRBJ2-4; CDR3nt: TGTGCCAGCGGCCAGCTACAGAAGATTCAGTACTTC; CDR3aa: CASGQLQKIQYF
v_gene: TRBV2; len: 15; d_gene: -; abundance: once; j_gene: TRBJ1-5; CDR3nt: TGTGCCAGCAGAACCGGACAGTATAGCAATCAGCCCCAGCATTTT; CDR3aa: CASRTGQYSNQPQHF